The entry below gives a single T cell receptor (beta chain) sequence along with its context. Its antigen is not yet known. Base qualities are not recorded, but no much larger clone differs from it by a single base. The germline ends are 12 bases apart after V is trimmed by 6 bases and J by 2 bases. Its CDR3 holds 14 amino acids, cysteine through phenylalanine. The read is trimmed to its CDR3 DNA, 42 bases read in frame from base 1. The germline V gene (reference sequence) supplies CDR1 MNHEY and CDR2 SMNVEV. The data derive from a study of brain T cells in children with intractable seizures (dated by TCRdb to the early 2020s). Study-wide context: Resected brain tissue from a few dozen pediatric epilepsy surgery cases was first screened for immune gene transcripts using a NanoString immunology panel. Among the approximately twelve selected surgery cases, pre-surgery blood was additionally sequenced for eight, leaving four cases with brain tissue only.

Findings and caveats that apply to the study as a whole: Because pre- and post-surgery blood were sequenced to different depths, clones absent from the pre-surgery sample may reflect undersampling. The patients' HCMV serostatus was not known, and viral specificity was inferred solely from CDR3 sequence similarity.

The immunoSEQ assay was used to generate TCR beta chain sequences from genomic DNA. As for the original processing: Any CDR3 sequence that did not begin with the conserved framework cysteine at position 104 was removed by hand. To get clonality, the normalized Shannon's Diversity Index was subtracted from one, giving values from 0 (maximal diversity) to 1 (oligoclonal). Chi-squared comparison-of-proportions tests were used to check whether the frequency of the same CDR3 differed between samples, for example brain versus blood. Public clonotypes were identified through searches of immuneACCESS, and similarity to known antiviral clonotypes was evaluated with the VDJdb browser. Held by TCRdb, this immuneACCESS table contains in-frame sequences only and omits some clones. Under half of the omission traces to an unresolved V gene where checked; the cause of the rest is unknown. That table supplies the V and J calls and clone size; D and trimming were determined from the DNA. The sample table shows roughly 80,000 clones, and about 90% are seen once. Of the sample, approximately 25% falls within the top ten clones.

What this sample's time point label stands for: resected brain tissue, or blood drawn just prior to surgery. The surgery cases that showed the highest brain T cell transcript signatures were chosen for TCR beta chain sequencing of brain tissue, and of blood when it was available. Patients had been treated with at least one anti-epileptic drug before surgery. The TCR-sequenced patients were children whose drug-resistant epilepsy was caused by tuberous sclerosis complex, focal cortical dysplasia, Rasmussen encephalitis or hemimegalencephaly. Blood samples were collected immediately before the epilepsy surgery. The Monarch genomic DNA purification kit was used to extract bulk genomic DNA from unsorted brain tissue and whole blood.

The sequence joins TRBV27 to TRBJ2-3, and perhaps TRBD2 as D gene, on 5 matching bases. This sample comprised peripheral blood, obtained at surgery. The TCR originated in a girl aged 2 to 9 with Rasmussen encephalitis and intractable seizures. This receptor carries the CDR3 CASSLGKATDTQYF. The nucleotides are TGTGCCAGCAGCCTCGGGAAAGCCACAGATACGCAGTATTTT.